The present entry profiles one T cell receptor (beta chain) with its context. Participant ages covered about 18 to 89 years across 20 to 30 US areas. The study counted Cohort 3 donors as recovered given two negative PCRs, clearance, or symptom resolution. The record originates from a study of blood T cell repertoires in COVID-19. Overall study context: Researchers got acute and convalescent COVID-19 samples from the United States, Italy and Spain.

Per the original methods: The assay estimated nucleated cells by amplifying reference gene primers. Clones were sequenced by immunoSEQ multiplex PCR, and TCRdb holds only the in-frame ones, with some missing. The DNA was the basis for D and trimming; V, J and clone size are from that table. The repertoire has roughly 450,000 clones, about 90% of them found once; the top ten carry 0.6% to 0.7%. This CDR3 is 14 amino acids long. Germline CDR1 PRHDT, CDR2 FYEKMQ (reference sequence). Trimming left V 3 bases short and J 1 base short, with 9 bases between. The sample comprised PBMCs or T cells enriched from blood (not recorded which). The J gene is TRBJ1-1, the V gene TRBV13, with a weak D call TRBD1 (6 bases). This TCR was recovered from a man aged 18 to 30 who had recovered from COVID-19. The CDR3 DNA sequence: TGTGCCAGCAGCTTTCGGGACACGAACACTGAAGCTTTCTTT. Its translation is CASSFRDTNTEAFF.